Listed here is a single TCR beta chain. Its specificity is not known. The record originates from a study of OX40 agonist ivuxolimab in advanced cancers. Findings of the study overall: Compared with CD4+, CD8+ T cells on average had more expanded clones.

It was autoimmune disease history or systemic immunosuppression that excluded patients. The CDR3 totals 8 residues. Germline CDR1 is DFQATT and CDR2 is SNEGSKA (reference sequence). TCRdb's copy holds only in-frame clones and misses some; the assay was immunoSEQ multiplex PCR. Among about 48,000 clones listed, around nine tenths were seen once. The sample consisted of CD4+ or CD8+ T cells sorted from blood, taken in a trial of the OX40 agonist ivuxolimab. The receptor was derived from an adult with an advanced solid tumor such as melanoma, head and neck, liver or kidney cancer. V is TRBV20-1 and J is TRBJ2-3; D is ambiguous. CDR3 DNA sequence: TGCGGGACAGATACGCAGTATTTT. Translation: CGTDTQYF.